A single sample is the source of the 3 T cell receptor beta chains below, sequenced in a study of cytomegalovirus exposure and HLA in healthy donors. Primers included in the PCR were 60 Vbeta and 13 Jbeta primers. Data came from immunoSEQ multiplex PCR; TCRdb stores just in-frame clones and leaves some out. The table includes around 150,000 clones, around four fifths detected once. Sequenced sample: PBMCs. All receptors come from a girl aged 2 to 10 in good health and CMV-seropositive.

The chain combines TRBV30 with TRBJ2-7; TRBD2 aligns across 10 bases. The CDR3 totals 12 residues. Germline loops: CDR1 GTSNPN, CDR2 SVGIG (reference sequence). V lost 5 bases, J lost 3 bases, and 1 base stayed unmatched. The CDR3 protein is CAWASGSYEQYF. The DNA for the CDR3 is TGTGCCTGGGCTAGCGGGAGCTACGAGCAGTACTTC.

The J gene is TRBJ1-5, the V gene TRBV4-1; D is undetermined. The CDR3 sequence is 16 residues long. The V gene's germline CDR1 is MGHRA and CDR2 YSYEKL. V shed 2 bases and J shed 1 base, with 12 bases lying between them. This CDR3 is CASSQTPGSSNQPQHF. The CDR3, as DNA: TGCGCCAGCAGCCAAACTCCCGGGTCGAGCAATCAGCCCCAGCATTTT.

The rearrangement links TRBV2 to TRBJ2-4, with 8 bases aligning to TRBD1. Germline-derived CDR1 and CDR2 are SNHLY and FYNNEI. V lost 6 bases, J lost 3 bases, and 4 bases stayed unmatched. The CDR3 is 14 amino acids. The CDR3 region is CASRGQVGKNIQYF. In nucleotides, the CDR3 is TGTGCCAGCAGGGGACAGGTGGGCAAAAACATTCAGTACTTC.